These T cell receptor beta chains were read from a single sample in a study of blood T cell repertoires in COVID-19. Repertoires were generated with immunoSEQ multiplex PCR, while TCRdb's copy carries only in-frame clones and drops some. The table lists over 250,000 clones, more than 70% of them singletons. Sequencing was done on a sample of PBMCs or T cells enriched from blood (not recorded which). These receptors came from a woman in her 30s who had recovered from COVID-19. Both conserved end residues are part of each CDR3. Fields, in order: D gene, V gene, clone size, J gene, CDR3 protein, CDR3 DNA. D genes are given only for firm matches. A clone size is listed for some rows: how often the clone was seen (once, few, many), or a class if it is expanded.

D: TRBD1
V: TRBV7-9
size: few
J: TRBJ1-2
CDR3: CASSLEGAGAYYGYTF
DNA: TGTGCCAGCAGCTTAGAGGGGGCAGGGGCCTACTATGGCTACACCTTC

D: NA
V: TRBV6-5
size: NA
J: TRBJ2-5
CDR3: CASRNSREETQYF
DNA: TGTGCCAGCAGGAATTCCAGGGAAGAGACCCAGTACTTC

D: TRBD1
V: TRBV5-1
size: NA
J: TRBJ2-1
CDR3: CASSLNSGTGYRDEQFF
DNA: TGCGCCAGCAGCTTGAATTCCGGGACAGGGTATCGGGATGAGCAGTTCTTC

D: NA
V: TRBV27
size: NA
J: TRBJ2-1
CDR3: CASSLRTEGNGEQFF
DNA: TGTGCCAGCAGTTTAAGGACAGAGGGTAATGGTGAGCAGTTCTTC

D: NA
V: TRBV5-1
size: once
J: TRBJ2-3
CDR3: CASSLANQGITDTQYF
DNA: TGCGCCAGCAGCCTCGCGAATCAGGGGATTACAGATACGCAGTATTTT

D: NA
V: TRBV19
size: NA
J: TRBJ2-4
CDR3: CASTARGRAKNIQYF
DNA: TGTGCCAGTACAGCCCGGGGTCGAGCCAAAAACATTCAGTACTTC

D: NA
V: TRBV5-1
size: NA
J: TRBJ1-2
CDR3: CASSLAGRSGYTF
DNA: TGCGCCAGCAGCCTCGCGGGTCGTTCTGGCTACACCTTC

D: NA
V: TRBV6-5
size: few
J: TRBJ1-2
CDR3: CASRAEDYTF
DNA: TGTGCCAGCAGAGCCGAAGATTACACCTTC

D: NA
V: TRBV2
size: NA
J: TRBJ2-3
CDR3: CASSSQGYGDTQYF
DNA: TGTGCCAGCAGTAGTCAGGGGTATGGAGATACGCAGTATTTT

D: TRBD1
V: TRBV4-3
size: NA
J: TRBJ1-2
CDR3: CASSRLTGEGYTF
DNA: TGCGCCAGCAGCCGACTGACAGGGGAGGGCTACACCTTC

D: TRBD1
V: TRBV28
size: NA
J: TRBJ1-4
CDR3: CASSTIGGGDEEKLFF
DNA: TGTGCCAGCAGTACCATAGGAGGGGGCGACGAGGAAAAACTGTTTTTT

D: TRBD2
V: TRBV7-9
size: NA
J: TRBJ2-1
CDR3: CASSSSGSTIRSSYNEQFF
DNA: TGTGCCAGCAGCTCTAGCGGGTCGACCATCCGCAGCTCCTACAATGAGCAGTTCTTC

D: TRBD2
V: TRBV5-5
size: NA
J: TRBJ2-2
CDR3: CASSLGLAVNTGELFF
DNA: TGTGCCAGCAGCTTGGGACTAGCGGTGAACACCGGGGAGCTGTTTTTT

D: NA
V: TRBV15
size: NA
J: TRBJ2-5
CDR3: CATSRDYRGMETQYF
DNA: TGTGCCACCAGCAGAGATTATAGGGGGATGGAGACCCAGTACTTC

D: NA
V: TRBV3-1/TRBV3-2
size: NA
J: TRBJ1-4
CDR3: CASSYRENPGKLFF
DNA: TGTGCCAGCAGTTACAGGGAGAATCCAGGAAAACTGTTTTTT

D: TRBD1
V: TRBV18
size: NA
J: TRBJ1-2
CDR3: CASSPGQPDWGYGYTF
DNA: TGTGCCAGCTCACCGGGACAGCCCGATTGGGGCTATGGCTACACCTTC

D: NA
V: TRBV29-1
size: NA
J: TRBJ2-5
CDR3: CSVGAPAQETQYF
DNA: TGCAGCGTTGGGGCCCCCGCGCAGGAGACCCAGTACTTC

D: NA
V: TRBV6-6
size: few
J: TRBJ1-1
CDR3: CASILGGDTEAFF
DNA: TGTGCCAGCATCTTGGGAGGAGACACTGAAGCTTTCTTT